This entry describes one T cell receptor (beta chain). In the original processing: Estimation of nucleated cell counts relied on the amplification of reference gene primers. Some clones are missing from TCRdb's copy, which holds only in-frame ones; the method was immunoSEQ multiplex PCR. The DNA gave D and trimming, while V, J and clone size come from that table. The sample lists 150,000 to 200,000 clones; more than 85% were seen once. The source of the sample is a study of blood T cell repertoires in COVID-19. On the study more broadly: The origin of the acute and convalescent COVID-19 samples was the United States, Italy and Spain. In each case, the material was cDNA or gDNA derived from T cells, B-cell-depleted T cells, or PBMCs.

Per germline, CDR1 SGDLS and CDR2 YYNGEE. The CDR3 totals 13 residues. Trimming took off 0 bases at V and 5 bases at J, with 5 bases between the two ends. This rearrangement joins TRBV9 to TRBJ1-4; D gene uncertain. This receptor was taken from a woman in her thirties with active or convalescent COVID-19. The sequenced material came from peripheral blood. DNA of the CDR3: TGTGCCAGCAGCGTAGGACAAAATGAAAAACTGTTTTTT. It codes for CASSVGQNEKLFF. The full variable domain, with the rest looked up from reference TRBV9 and TRBJ1-4, is DSGVTQTPKHLITATGQRVTLRCSPRSGDLSVYWYQQSLDQGLQFLIQYYNGEERAKGNILERFSAQQFPDLHSELNLSSLELGDSALYFCASSVGQNEKLFFGSGTQLSVL.